This TCR beta chain was identified in a study of T-cell memory formation after mild COVID-19 (dated by TCRdb to the early 2020s). About the investigation overall: Most TCR sequence clusters were specific to one of the two donors. Longitudinal TCRalpha and TCRbeta repertoire sequencing tracked T-cell clones expanding and contracting after mild COVID-19 in two donors. The cohort comprised two young, previously healthy adult volunteers, one female and one male. Broad study findings and their caveats: Whether the second-wave clones peaking on day 37 were SARS-CoV-2 specific was not confirmed. The detection of some responding clones in pre-infection memory suggests that pre-existing cross-reactive memory T cells joined the SARS-CoV-2 response. Only a couple of mild cases were covered by the study, and larger cohorts that include severe cases with pre-infection samples were considered necessary. Contracting CD4+ clones were found mainly in CM and EM memory subsets, while CD8+ clones were enriched in EMRA. Clones that contracted from day 15 to 85 showed balanced CD4/CD8 phenotypes, whereas a second wave of clones that expanded from day 15 to 37 leaned towards CD4+.

Sequencing used an Illumina NovaSeq 6000. cDNA libraries for TCRalpha and TCRbeta were prepared by 5'RACE using constant-segment primers, with sample barcodes and unique molecular identifiers added. RNA was extracted from every sample with Trizol reagent. Amplification of the libraries took two PCR steps, and the second step added a second sample barcode plus Illumina TruSeq adapters. Libraries were sequenced on an Illumina NovaSeq with 2 x 150 bp paired-end reads. As for the original processing: Reads were demultiplexed and collapsed into UMI-guided consensus sequences with migec v1.2.7. Using mixcr v2.1.11, UMI consensuses were aligned to TRA and TRB V and J templates and then assembled into clonotypes. A clonotype was counted as expanded or contracted only if both edgeR and NoisET called the change significant, with noise models trained on biological replicates. edgeR calls used a false discovery rate-adjusted p below 0.01 and a log2 fold-change threshold of 1. As an exploratory analysis of dynamics, PCA with hierarchical clustering was applied to max-normalized trajectories of the 1000 most abundant clonotypes. The CD4 or CD8 phenotype of responding clones was assigned using the separately sequenced CD4+ and CD8+ repertoires. TCRdb redid the processing of the public reads, applying fastp at Q25 and MiXCR, and retained in-frame beta chains. Merged by CDR3 protein, the rows form single entries marked with the most common genes and DNA. TCRdb's processing, not the authors', yielded these V and J calls. The sample records about 88,000 distinct CDR3 sequences, approximately 23% of which are singletons. Jointly, the top ten make up 42% of the sample.

From V the trimming removes 3 bases and from J it removes 5 bases, while the gene matches leave 4 bases of the junction unaccounted for. According to the germline V gene, CDR1 reads SGHDT and CDR2 reads YYEEEE. The CDR3, from cysteine to phenylalanine, totals 13 residues. Only the CDR3 portion is preserved as DNA: 39 bases, with reading frame beginning at the first base. PBMCs were isolated by Ficoll-Paque density gradient centrifugation. About this clonotype itself: No cognate antigen has been identified for it. Base qualities are missing; no much larger clone stands one base away.

The TCR was taken from a man between 18 and 35 years old who had mild COVID-19 (a few samples of this study predate the infection). The sample titles of this study are shuffled in the database, so cell type and time point are left out; the donor was told from shared clones. Sequenced sample: PBMCs or a T cell subset sorted from them (not recorded which). The chain joins TRBV5-6 to TRBJ1-2, with 7 bases aligning to TRBD1. This receptor has the CDR3 CASSYGTVYGYTF. The nucleotides are TGTGCCAGCAGCTACGGGACAGTTTATGGCTACACCTTC.